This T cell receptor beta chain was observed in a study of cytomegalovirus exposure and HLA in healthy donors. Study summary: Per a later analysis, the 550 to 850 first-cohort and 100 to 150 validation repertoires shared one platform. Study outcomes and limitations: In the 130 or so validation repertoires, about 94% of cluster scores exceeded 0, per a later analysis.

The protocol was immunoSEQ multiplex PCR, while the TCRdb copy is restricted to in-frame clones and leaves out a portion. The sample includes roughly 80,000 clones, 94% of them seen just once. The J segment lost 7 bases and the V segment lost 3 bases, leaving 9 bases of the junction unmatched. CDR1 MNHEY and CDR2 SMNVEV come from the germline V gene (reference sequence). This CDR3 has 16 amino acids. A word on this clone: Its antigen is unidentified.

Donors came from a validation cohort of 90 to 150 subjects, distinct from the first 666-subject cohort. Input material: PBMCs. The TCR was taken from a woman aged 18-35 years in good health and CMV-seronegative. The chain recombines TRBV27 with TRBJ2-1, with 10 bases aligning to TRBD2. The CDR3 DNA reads TGTGCCAGCAGTTTTCGGACTAGCGGAAATGGGAATGAGCAGTTCTTC. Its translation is CASSFRTSGNGNEQFF.